A selection of T cell receptor beta chains follows, all from one sample in a study of chemoradiotherapy in HPV16-positive cancers. The protocol was immunoSEQ multiplex PCR, while the TCRdb copy is restricted to in-frame clones and leaves out a portion. The table shows fewer than 40,000 clones, with approximately 88% occurring only once. The sequences come from blood, collected from a patient who underwent chemoradiotherapy. These receptors all come from a human donor with HPV-associated anogenital cancer. Each CDR3 is given without its conserved first and last residue. Fields, in order: J gene, V gene, CDR3 protein.

J gene: TRBJ2-1
V gene: TRBV5-4
CDR3 protein: ASSLDRAWYNEQF

J gene: TRBJ2-3
V gene: TRBV2
CDR3 protein: ASSGIGAGDTQY

J gene: TRBJ2-7
V gene: TRBV4-2
CDR3 protein: ASSQDSTSGTYEQY

J gene: TRBJ1-5
V gene: TRBV19
CDR3 protein: ATQVTGEGQPQH

J gene: TRBJ2-6
V gene: TRBV6-1
CDR3 protein: ASSAVGECNRANVLT

J gene: TRBJ1-4
V gene: TRBV7-9
CDR3 protein: ASSLDSNNEKLF

J gene: TRBJ1-2
V gene: TRBV29-1
CDR3 protein: SVDGSYGYT

J gene: TRBJ1-1
V gene: TRBV13
CDR3 protein: ASSFRDRVEAEAF

J gene: TRBJ2-3
V gene: TRBV5-1
CDR3 protein: ASEVSGVRTDTQY

J gene: TRBJ2-7
V gene: TRBV10-3
CDR3 protein: AISEPGQGMWEQY

J gene: TRBJ2-1
V gene: TRBV18
CDR3 protein: ASSPGLAGAEDEQF

J gene: TRBJ1-1
V gene: TRBV11-3
CDR3 protein: ASSLGTGLNTEAF

J gene: TRBJ2-7
V gene: TRBV7-2
CDR3 protein: ASSLAQGQVYEQY

J gene: TRBJ1-1
V gene: TRBV9
CDR3 protein: ASSVTSNTEAF

J gene: TRBJ2-1
V gene: TRBV11-2
CDR3 protein: ASSPSGVVREQF

J gene: TRBJ2-7
V gene: TRBV10-2
CDR3 protein: ASMRGLYEQY

J gene: TRBJ1-1
V gene: TRBV29-1
CDR3 protein: SVGTGGQNTEAF

J gene: TRBJ2-3
V gene: TRBV30
CDR3 protein: AWRARGTDTQY

J gene: TRBJ1-2
V gene: TRBV6-5
CDR3 protein: ASSGGEDNYGYT

J gene: TRBJ2-7
V gene: TRBV5-5
CDR3 protein: ASSFTGDEQY

J gene: TRBJ1-1
V gene: TRBV6-5
CDR3 protein: ASSYSTGRTEAF

J gene: TRBJ1-5
V gene: TRBV10-3
CDR3 protein: AISGVNQPQH

J gene: TRBJ2-1
V gene: TRBV7-9
CDR3 protein: AGGSAGGLRNEQF

J gene: TRBJ2-1
V gene: TRBV4-1
CDR3 protein: ASSQPRLERERNEQF

J gene: TRBJ1-5
V gene: TRBV11-2
CDR3 protein: ASSLREGGNQPQH

J gene: TRBJ1-1
V gene: TRBV6-5
CDR3 protein: ASSYRIKDTEAF

J gene: TRBJ2-3
V gene: TRBV19
CDR3 protein: ASSIGEGDTQY

J gene: TRBJ1-3
V gene: TRBV11-2
CDR3 protein: ASSLVVGGSGNTIY

J gene: TRBJ1-2
V gene: TRBV6-5
CDR3 protein: ASSYPGTGAIIYT

J gene: TRBJ1-2
V gene: TRBV7-9
CDR3 protein: ASSLTRPDGYT

J gene: TRBJ2-7
V gene: TRBV21-1
CDR3 protein: ASFTGSLHHEQY

J gene: TRBJ1-2
V gene: TRBV30
CDR3 protein: AWSVQGSYGYT

J gene: TRBJ1-1
V gene: TRBV7-9
CDR3 protein: ASSSGQGIEAF

J gene: TRBJ2-7
V gene: TRBV6-5
CDR3 protein: ASSSHRTGYYEQY

J gene: TRBJ2-5
V gene: TRBV19
CDR3 protein: ASSINTGGQETQY

J gene: TRBJ1-2
V gene: TRBV19
CDR3 protein: ASSIFSRPRDGYT

J gene: TRBJ2-2
V gene: TRBV10-2
CDR3 protein: ATPVAGENTGELF

J gene: TRBJ1-4
V gene: TRBV30
CDR3 protein: AWSRQTWEKLF

J gene: TRBJ1-2
V gene: TRBV4-2
CDR3 protein: ASSQDILGQGASGYT

J gene: TRBJ1-1
V gene: TRBV7-9
CDR3 protein: ASTRQGEGTEAF